This TCR beta chain was sequenced for a study of cytomegalovirus exposure and HLA in healthy donors. The wider study: There were approximately 85 million unique TCRs (from HLA-typed donors) in an early data release.

The PCR employed 60 Vbeta primers together with 13 Jbeta primers. Sequencing was performed with immunoSEQ multiplex PCR; in TCRdb, only in-frame clones are kept and a portion is missing. Of roughly 200,000 clones in the sample, roughly four fifths were seen once. In the case of this clone: The antigen remains undetermined.

Study-wide findings and caveats: A later analysis associated 15,000 or so TCR beta sequences with HLA alleles at a 0.05 false discovery rate. According to reports, the classifier identified cytomegalovirus status with high specificity and sensitivity.

This CDR3 is 13 amino acids long. In germline, CDR1 is MDHEN, CDR2 SYDVKM. V trimming: 7 bases; J trimming: 6 bases; junction bases outside the gene matches: 5. The sequencing input was PBMCs. The sequence was obtained from a woman in her 30s in good health and CMV-seropositive. V is TRBV28 and J is TRBJ2-2; 7 bases are a match to TRBD2. The CDR3 reads CASTGGVAGELFF. The CDR3 region has the DNA TGTGCCAGCACTGGGGGGGTGGCCGGGGAGCTGTTTTTT.